A single sample gave rise to the 7 T cell receptor beta chains below, sequenced in a study of metastatic and nonmetastatic thyroid tumors. None of the patients had undergone any treatment ahead of thyroid surgery. Through MiXCR, TCRdb re-clonotyped the PCR reads. Of over 6,500 clones in the sample, roughly 35% were seen once. The specimen was adjacent normal tissue. All receptors derive from a female donor with papillary thyroid cancer or a benign thyroid nodule (not recorded which). Some clones in this sample may be carry-over from other donors' samples.

This clone occurred a few times. The CDR3 protein is CASSLQGSGTEAFF. The CDR3 DNA reads as TGTGCCAGCAGTCTACAGGGCAGTGGGACTGAAGCTTTCTTT. The chain is built from TRBV6-1 and TRBJ1-1, with TRBD1 as a possible D gene (6 bases). The CDR3 is made up of 14 amino acids. V was pared by 5 bases and J by 5 bases, with 15 bases between. In germline, CDR1 is MNHNS, CDR2 SASEGT.

This clone has more than one count but fewer than ten. The chain couples TRBV6-1 to TRBJ1-4; tentatively, D is TRBD1 (5 bases). V was shortened by 3 bases and J by 7 bases, with 18 bases between the two germline ends. Germline assignment: CDR1 MNHNS and CDR2 SASEGT. The CDR3 length is 16 residues. Here the CDR3 reads CASSDGAYGVREKLFF. Here the CDR3 DNA reads TGTGCCAGCAGTGATGGGGCCTACGGGGTCCGTGAAAAACTGTTTTTT.

V and J are TRBV5-1 and TRBJ2-7; TRBD2 agrees at 8 bases. V shed 3 bases and J 7 bases; nucleotides not matched to a gene: 6. This CDR3 is 13 amino acids long. Per germline, CDR1 SGHRS and CDR2 YFSETQ. Here the CDR3 reads CASSSDGRGEQYF. CDR3 coding DNA: TGCGCCAGCAGCTCGGACGGGAGGGGTGAGCAGTACTTC.

Details on this clone: At one boundary the junction diverges from the germline segment, which might be a read error. This chain connects TRBV28 to TRBJ1-2; no firm D call. Per germline, CDR1 MDHEN and CDR2 SYDVKM. This CDR3 contains 15 residues. CDR3 in DNA: TGTGCGAGCAGCGCGCGACAATCCCAAGTGGAGGGCTACACCTTC. Translated: CASSARQSQVEGYTF.

In the case of this clone: Other DNA variants within this sample encode the same CDR3. The chain carries TRBV7-2 and TRBJ1-1; no clear D. Trimming shortened V by 1 base and J by 1 base, and 4 bases separated the two germline ends. The CDR3 contains 13 residues. Germline values: CDR1 SGHTA, CDR2 FQGNSA. The CDR3 DNA follows: TGTGCCAGCAGCTTAGGAAGGAACACTGAAGCTTTCTTT. It is translated as CASSLGRNTEAFF.

This clone has just a few counts. The genes are TRBV19 and TRBJ2-1; TRBD1 aligns across 8 bases. V gave up 5 bases and J gave up 7 bases; unmatched junction bases: 7. CDR1 is LNHDA and CDR2 is SQIVND in the germline V gene (reference sequence). CDR3 length: 14 amino acids. The CDR3 DNA reads TGTGCCAGTAGTCTGCAGGGGGCGACGAATGAGCAGTTCTTC. Its translation is CASSLQGATNEQFF.

The rearrangement links TRBV5-1 to TRBJ1-2, with D unclear. Germline V CDR1 and CDR2: SGHRS, YFSETQ. This CDR3 contains 15 residues. Trimming shortened V by 1 base and J by 8 bases, and 18 bases separated the two germline ends. The CDR3: CASSLQESSRRGYTF. The DNA for the CDR3 is TGCGCCAGCAGCTTGCAGGAGAGCTCAAGAAGAGGCTACACCTTC.